This T cell receptor beta chain is drawn from a study of vaccination effects on CD4 cells after COVID-19. Study overall: Samples were given by two convalescent patients 16 days and one week before vaccination.

In the ViraFEST assay, antigen-specific CD4+ clonotypes were identified by expansion after peptide-pool stimulation. A roughly 11-day culture period preceded the isolation of CD4+ T cells. Infection dated between March and December 2020, before the Alpha, Beta and Delta variants reached the United States. Cultures of 2 million or so PBMC per well contained about 11 IU/ml IL-2 plus 10 ug/ml peptides. V shed 0 bases, J shed 1 base, and the junction held 8 bases outside the gene matches. Germline CDR1 and CDR2: LNHDA and SQIVND (reference sequence). The CDR3 totals 17 residues. This clone showed up just a few times. The antigen remains undetermined. Whole-study findings and limits: After vaccination, spike-reactive clones in convalescents were mostly new vaccine-induced clones. Among infection- and vaccine-induced clones, marked clonal contraction occurred late after vaccination.

The assay was immunoSEQ multiplex PCR, and TCRdb's table has in-frame clones only and misses some. The table includes approximately 40,000 clones, roughly 73% detected once. V is TRBV19 and J is TRBJ1-2, with 7 bases aligning to TRBD1. Specimen: CD4+ T cells from PBMCs cultured with a peptide pool, collected before COVID-19 vaccination. This receptor was obtained from a human donor who had a prior SARS-CoV-2 infection. The chain's CDR3 is CASSIDPRDSRNYGYTF. The CDR3, as DNA: TGTGCCAGTAGTATAGACCCACGGGACAGCCGTAACTATGGCTACACCTTC. The whole variable domain, filled in from reference TRBV19 and TRBJ1-2, reads DGGITQSPKYLFRKEGQNVTLSCEQNLNHDAMYWYRQDPGQGLRLIYYSQIVNDFQKGDIAEGYSVSREKKESFPLTVTSAQKNPTAFYLCASSIDPRDSRNYGYTFGSGTRLTVV.